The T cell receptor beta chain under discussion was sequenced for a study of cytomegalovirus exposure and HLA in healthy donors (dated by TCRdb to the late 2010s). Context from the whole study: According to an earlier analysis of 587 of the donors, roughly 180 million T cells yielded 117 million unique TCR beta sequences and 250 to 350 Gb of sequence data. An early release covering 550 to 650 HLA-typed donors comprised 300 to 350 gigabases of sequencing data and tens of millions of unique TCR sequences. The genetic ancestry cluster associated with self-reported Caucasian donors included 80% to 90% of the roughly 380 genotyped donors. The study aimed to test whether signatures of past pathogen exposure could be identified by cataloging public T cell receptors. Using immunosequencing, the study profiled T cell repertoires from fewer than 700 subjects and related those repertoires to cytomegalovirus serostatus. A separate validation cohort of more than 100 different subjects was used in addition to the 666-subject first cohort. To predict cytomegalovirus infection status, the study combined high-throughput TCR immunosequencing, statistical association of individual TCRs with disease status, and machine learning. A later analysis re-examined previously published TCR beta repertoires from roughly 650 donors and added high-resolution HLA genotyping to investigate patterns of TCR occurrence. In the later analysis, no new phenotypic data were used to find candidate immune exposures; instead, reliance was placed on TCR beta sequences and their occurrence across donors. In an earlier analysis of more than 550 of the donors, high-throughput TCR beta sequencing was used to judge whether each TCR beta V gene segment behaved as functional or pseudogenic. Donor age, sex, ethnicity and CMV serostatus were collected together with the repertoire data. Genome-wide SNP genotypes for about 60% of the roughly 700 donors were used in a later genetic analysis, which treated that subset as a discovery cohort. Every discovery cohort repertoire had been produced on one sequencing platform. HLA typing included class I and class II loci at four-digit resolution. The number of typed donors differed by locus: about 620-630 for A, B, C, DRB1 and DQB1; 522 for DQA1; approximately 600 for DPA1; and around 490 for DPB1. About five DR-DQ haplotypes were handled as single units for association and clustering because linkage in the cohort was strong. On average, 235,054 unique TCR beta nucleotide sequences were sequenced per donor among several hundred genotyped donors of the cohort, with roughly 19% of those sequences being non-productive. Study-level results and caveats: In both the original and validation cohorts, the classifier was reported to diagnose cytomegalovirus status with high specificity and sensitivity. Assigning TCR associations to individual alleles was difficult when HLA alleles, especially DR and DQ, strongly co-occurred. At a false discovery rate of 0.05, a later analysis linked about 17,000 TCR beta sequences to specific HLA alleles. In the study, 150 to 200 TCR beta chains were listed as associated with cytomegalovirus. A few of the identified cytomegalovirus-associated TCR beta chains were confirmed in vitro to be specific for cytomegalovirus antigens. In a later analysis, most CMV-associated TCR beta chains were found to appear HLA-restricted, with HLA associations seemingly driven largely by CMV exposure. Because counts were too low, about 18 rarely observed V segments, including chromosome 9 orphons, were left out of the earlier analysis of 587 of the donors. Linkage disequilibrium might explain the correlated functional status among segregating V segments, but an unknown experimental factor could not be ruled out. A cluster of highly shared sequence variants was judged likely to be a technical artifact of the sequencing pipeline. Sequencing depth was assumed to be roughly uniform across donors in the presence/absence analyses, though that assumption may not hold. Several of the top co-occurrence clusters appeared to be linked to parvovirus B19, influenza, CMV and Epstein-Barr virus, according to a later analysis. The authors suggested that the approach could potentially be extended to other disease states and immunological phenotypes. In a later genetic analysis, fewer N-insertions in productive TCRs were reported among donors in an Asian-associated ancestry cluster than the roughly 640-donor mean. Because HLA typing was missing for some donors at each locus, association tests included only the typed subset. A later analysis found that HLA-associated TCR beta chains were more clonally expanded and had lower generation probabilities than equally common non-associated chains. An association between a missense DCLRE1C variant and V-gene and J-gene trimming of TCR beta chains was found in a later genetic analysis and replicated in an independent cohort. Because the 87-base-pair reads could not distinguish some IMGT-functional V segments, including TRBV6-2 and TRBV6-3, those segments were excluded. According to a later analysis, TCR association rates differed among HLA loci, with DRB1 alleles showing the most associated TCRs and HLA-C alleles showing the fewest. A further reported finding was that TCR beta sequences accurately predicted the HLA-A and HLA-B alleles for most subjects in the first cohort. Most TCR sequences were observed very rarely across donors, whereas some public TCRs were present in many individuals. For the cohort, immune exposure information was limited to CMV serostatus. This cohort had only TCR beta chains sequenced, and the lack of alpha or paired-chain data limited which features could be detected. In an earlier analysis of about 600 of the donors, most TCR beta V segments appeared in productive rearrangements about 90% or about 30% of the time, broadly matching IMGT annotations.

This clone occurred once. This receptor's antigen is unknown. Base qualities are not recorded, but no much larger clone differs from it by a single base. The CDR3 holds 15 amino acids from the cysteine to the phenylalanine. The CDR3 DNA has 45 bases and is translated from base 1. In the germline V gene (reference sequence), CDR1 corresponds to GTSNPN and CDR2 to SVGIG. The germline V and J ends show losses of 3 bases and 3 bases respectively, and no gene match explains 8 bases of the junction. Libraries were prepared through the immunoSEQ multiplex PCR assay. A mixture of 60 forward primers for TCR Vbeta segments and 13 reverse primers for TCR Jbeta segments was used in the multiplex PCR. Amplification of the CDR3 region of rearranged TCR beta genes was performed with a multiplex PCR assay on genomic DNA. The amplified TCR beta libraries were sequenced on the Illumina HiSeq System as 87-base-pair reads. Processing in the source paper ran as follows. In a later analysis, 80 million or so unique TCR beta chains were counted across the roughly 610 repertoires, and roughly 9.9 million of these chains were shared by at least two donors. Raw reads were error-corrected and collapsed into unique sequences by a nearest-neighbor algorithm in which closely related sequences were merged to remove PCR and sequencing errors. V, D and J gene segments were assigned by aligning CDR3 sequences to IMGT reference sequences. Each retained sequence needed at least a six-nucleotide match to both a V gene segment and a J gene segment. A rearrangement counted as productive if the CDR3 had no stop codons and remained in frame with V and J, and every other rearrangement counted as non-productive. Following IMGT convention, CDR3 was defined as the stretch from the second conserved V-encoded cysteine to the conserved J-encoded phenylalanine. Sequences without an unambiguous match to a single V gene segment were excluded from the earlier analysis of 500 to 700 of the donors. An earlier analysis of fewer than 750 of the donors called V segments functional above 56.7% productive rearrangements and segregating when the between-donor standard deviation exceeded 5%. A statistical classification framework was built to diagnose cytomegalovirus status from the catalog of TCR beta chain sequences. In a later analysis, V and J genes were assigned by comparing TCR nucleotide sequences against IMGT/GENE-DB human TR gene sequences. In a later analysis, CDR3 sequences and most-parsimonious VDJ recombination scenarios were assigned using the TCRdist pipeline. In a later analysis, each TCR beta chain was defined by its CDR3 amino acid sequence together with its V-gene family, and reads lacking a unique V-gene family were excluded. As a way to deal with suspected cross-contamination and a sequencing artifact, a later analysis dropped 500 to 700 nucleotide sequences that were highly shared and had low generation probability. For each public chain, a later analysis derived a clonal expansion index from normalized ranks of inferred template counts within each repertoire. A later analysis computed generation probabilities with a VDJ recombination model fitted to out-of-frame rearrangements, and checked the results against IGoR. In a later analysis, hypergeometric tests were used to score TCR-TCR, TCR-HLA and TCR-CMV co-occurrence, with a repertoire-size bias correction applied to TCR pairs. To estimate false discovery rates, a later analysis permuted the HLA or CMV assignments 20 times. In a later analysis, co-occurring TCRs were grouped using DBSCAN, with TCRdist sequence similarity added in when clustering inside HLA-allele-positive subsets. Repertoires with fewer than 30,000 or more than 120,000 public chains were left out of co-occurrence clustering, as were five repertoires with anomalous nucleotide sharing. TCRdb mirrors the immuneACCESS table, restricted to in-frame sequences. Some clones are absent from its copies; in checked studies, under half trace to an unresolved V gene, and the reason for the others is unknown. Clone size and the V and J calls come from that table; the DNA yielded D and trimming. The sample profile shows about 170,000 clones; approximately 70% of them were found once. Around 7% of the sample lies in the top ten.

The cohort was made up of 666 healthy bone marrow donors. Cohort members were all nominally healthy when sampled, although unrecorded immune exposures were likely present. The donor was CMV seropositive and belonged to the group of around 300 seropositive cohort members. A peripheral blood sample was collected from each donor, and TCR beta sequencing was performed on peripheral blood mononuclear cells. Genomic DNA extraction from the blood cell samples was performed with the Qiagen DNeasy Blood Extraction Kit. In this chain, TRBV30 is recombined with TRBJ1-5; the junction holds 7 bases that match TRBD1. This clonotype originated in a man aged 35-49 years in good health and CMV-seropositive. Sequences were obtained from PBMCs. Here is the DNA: TGTGCCTGGAGCGCAGGGGGGTTGGTCAATCAGCCCCAGCATTTT. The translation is CAWSAGGLVNQPQHF.